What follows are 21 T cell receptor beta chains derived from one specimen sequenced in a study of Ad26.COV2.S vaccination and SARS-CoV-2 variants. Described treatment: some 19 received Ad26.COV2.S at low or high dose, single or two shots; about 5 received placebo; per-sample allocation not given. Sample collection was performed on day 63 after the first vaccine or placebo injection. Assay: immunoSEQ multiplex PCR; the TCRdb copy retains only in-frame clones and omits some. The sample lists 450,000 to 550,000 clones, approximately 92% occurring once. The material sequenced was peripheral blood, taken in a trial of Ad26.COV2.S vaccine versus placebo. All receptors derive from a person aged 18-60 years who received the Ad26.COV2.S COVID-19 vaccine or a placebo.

In nucleotides, the CDR3 is TGTGCCAGCTCACCACCGGAAATGGCGGGAGAGACCCAGTACTTC. Residues: CASSPPEMAGETQYF. This chain joins TRBV18 and TRBJ2-5; D possibly corresponds to TRBD2 (5 bases). Trimming took off 0 bases at V and 4 bases at J, with 12 bases between the two ends. The CDR3 length is 15 residues. Per germline, CDR1 KGHSH and CDR2 LQKENI.

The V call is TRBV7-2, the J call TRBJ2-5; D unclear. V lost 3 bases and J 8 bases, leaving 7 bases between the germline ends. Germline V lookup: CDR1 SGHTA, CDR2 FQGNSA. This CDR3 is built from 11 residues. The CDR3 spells CASSFLYTQYF. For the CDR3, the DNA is TGTGCCAGCAGCTTCCTCTATACCCAGTACTTC.

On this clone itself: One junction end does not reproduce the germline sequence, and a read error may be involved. The CDR3 region has the DNA TGTGCCAGCAGCTCTAGGGGACAGGGATACCAGGAGACCCAGTACTTC. It translates to CASSSRGQGYQETQYF. This sequence joins TRBV11-2 and TRBJ2-5; TRBD1 matches at 9 bases. The length of the CDR3 is 16 residues. In germline, CDR1 is SGHAT, CDR2 FQNNGV.

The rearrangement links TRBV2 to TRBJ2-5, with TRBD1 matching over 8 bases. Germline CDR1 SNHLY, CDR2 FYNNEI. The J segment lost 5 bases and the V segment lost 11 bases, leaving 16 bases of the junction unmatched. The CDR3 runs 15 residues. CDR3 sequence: CAGSIQGAWEETQYF. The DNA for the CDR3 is TGTGCCGGCTCAATCCAGGGGGCGTGGGAGGAGACCCAGTACTTC. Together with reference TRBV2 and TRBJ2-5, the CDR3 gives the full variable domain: EPEVTQTPSHQVTQMGQEVILRCVPISNHLYFYWYRQILGQKVEFLVSFYNNEISEKSEIFDDQFSVERPDGSNFTLKIRSTKLEDSAMYFCAGSIQGAWEETQYFGPGTRLLVL.

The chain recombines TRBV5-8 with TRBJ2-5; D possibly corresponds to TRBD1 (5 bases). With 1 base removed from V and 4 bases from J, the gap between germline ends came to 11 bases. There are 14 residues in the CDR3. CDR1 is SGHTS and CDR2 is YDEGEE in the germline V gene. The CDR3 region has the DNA TGTGCCAGCAGCTTGCAGGGCGGAGTAGAGACCCAGTACTTC. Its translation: CASSLQGGVETQYF.

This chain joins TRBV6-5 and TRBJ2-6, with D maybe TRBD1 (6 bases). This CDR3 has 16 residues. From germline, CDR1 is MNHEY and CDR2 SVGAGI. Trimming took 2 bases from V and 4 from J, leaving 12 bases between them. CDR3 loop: CASSYGGPLGANVLTF. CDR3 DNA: TGTGCCAGCAGTTACGGGGGCCCGCTCGGGGCCAACGTCCTGACTTTC.

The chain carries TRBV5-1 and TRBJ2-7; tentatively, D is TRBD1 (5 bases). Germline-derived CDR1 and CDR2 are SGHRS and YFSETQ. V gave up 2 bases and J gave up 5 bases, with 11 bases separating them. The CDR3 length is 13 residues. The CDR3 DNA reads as TGCGCCAGCAGCTTAACAGGTAGCCACGAGCAGTACTTC. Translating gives CASSLTGSHEQYF. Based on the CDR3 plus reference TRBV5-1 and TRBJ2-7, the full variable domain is KAGVTQTPRYLIKTRGQQVTLSCSPISGHRSVSWYQQTPGQGLQFLFEYFSETQRNKGNFPGRFSGRQFSNSRSEMNVSTLELGDSALYLCASSLTGSHEQYFGPGTRLTVT.

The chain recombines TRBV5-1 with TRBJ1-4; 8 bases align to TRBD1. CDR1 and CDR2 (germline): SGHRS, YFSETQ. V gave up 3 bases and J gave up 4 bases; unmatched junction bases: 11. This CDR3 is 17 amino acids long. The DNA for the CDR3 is TGCGCCAGCAGCTCGTCCCCCAGGGGGCGGATTAATGAAAAACTGTTTTTT. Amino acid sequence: CASSSSPRGRINEKLFF. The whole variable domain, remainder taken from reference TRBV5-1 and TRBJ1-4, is KAGVTQTPRYLIKTRGQQVTLSCSPISGHRSVSWYQQTPGQGLQFLFEYFSETQRNKGNFPGRFSGRQFSNSRSEMNVSTLELGDSALYLCASSSSPRGRINEKLFFGSGTQLSVL.

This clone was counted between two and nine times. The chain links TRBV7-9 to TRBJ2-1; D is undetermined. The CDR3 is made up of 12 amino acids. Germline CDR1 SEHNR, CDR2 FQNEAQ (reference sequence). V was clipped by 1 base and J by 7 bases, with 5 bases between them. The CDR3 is CASSLDPNEQFF. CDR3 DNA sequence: TGTGCCAGCAGCTTAGACCCGAATGAGCAGTTCTTC.

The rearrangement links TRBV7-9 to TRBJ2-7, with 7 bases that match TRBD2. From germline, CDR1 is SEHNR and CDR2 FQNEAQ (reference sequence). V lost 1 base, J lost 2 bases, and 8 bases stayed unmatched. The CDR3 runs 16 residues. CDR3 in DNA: TGTGCCAGCAGCTTAGGGGGGTGGCGGGAGACCTACGAGCAGTACGTC. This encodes CASSLGGWRETYEQYV.

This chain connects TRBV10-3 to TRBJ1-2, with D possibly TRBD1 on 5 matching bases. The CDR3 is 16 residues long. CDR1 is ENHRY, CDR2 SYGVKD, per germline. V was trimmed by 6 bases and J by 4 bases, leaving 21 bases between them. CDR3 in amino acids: CAISSPGPGTAYGYTF. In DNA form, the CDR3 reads TGTGCCATCAGCTCCCCTGGCCCCGGGACGGCCTATGGCTACACCTTC.

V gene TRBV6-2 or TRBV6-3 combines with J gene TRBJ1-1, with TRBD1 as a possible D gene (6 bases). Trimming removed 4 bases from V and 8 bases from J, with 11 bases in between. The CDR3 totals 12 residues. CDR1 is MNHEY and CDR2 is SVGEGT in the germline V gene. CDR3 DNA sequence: TGTGCCAGCAGTTCTCAGGGGTACGAAGCTTTCTTT. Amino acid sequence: CASSSQGYEAFF.

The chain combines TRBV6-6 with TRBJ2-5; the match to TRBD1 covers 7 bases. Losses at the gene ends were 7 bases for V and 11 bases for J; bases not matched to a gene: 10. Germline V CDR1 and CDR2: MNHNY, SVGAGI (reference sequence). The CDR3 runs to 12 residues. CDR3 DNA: TGTGCCAGCACTGCCCCGTTGGGACAGCAGTACTTC. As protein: CASTAPLGQQYF.

This chain's CDR3 is CARSSLAGGPNEQFF. For the CDR3, the DNA is TGTGCCAGAAGCTCACTAGCGGGGGGGCCAAATGAGCAGTTCTTC. The chain employs TRBV5-3 and TRBJ2-1; 13 nucleotides line up with TRBD2. TRBV5-3 is designated an ORF whose function remains uncertain. The CDR3 has 15 residues. V trimming: 3 bases; J trimming: 7 bases; junction bases outside the gene matches: 4.

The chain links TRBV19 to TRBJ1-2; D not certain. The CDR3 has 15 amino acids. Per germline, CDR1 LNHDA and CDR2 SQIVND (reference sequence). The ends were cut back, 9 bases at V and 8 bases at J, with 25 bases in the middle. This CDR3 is CASRFLEAEKVGYTF. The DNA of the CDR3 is TGTGCCAGCAGATTTTTAGAGGCCGAGAAGGTCGGCTACACCTTC.

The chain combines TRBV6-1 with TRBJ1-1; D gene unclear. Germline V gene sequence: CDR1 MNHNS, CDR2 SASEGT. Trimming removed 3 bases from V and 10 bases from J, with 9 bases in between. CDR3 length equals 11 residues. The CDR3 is CASSESSRAFF. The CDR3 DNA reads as TGTGCCAGCAGTGAGAGCAGCCGAGCTTTCTTT.

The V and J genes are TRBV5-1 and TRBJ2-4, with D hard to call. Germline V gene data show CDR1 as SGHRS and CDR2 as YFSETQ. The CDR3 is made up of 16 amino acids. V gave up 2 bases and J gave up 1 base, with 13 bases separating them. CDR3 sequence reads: CASSLSTVSAKNIQYF. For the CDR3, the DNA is TGCGCCAGCAGCTTAAGCACCGTTTCGGCCAAAAACATTCAGTACTTC.

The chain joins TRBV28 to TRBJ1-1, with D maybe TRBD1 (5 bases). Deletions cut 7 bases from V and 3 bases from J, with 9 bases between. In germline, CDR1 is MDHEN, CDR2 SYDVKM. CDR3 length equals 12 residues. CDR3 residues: CASNGGYTEAFF. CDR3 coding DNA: TGTGCCAGCAATGGGGGGTACACTGAAGCTTTCTTT.

The CDR3 bases are TGTGCCAGCAGCACGGGTACAGGGCATGGAAACACCATATATTTT. Translation: CASSTGTGHGNTIYF. J is TRBJ1-3 and V is TRBV7-2; tentatively, D is TRBD1 (6 bases). This CDR3 comprises 15 residues. Germline CDR1 reads SGHTA; CDR2 reads FQGNSA. The V and J ends lost 5 bases and 3 bases respectively, with 14 bases between them.

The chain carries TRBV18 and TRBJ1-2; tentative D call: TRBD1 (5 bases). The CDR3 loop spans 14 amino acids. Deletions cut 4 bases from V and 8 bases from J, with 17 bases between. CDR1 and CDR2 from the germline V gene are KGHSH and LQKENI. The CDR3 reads CASSLGRTHMGYTF. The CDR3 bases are TGTGCCAGCTCACTTGGACGGACACATATGGGCTACACCTTC.

CDR3 sequence reads: CASSTPGGPDTQYF. The CDR3, as DNA: TGTGCCAGCAGCACCCCGGGGGGGCCAGATACGCAGTATTTT. This chain connects TRBV13 to TRBJ2-3; 8 bases agree with TRBD2. Germline CDR1 PRHDT, CDR2 FYEKMQ (reference sequence). V gave up 5 bases and J gave up 4 bases; unmatched junction bases: 5. The CDR3 has 14 residues. Combining the CDR3 with reference TRBV13 and TRBJ2-3 gives the whole variable domain AAGVIQSPRHLIKEKRETATLKCYPIPRHDTVYWYQQGPGQDPQFLISFYEKMQSDKGSIPDRFSAQQFSDYHSELNMSSLELGDSALYFCASSTPGGPDTQYFGPGTRLTVL.